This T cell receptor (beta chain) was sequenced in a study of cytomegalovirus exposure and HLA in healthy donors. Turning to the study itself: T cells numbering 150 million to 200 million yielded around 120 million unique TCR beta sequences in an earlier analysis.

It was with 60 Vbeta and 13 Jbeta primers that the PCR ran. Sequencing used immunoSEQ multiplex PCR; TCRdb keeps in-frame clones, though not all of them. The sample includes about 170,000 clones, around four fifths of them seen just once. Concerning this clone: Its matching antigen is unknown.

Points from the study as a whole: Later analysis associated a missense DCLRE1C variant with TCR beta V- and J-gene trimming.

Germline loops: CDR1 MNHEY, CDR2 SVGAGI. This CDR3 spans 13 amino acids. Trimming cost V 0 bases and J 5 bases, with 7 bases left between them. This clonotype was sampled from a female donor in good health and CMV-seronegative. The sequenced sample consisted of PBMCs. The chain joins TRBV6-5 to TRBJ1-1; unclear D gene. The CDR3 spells CASSYSAGTEAFF. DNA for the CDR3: TGTGCCAGCAGTTACTCGGCCGGGACTGAAGCTTTCTTT.